This is a list of T cell receptor beta chains from one sample in a study of T cell responses to AZD1222 COVID-19 vaccine. Repertoires were generated with immunoSEQ multiplex PCR, while TCRdb's copy carries only in-frame clones and drops some. Counted here are 140,000 to 150,000 clones, over 85% occurring once; the ten biggest clones make up around 1.8%. The material was peripheral blood, obtained on day 0 of AZD1222 vaccination. These receptors were taken from an adult in good health. Each CDR3 is given with its conserved first and last residue. A D gene is named only where the DNA matches it firmly.

TRBV2	TRBJ1-4	NA	CASRRVSNNEKLFF
TRBV4-1	TRBJ1-2	NA	CASSQDMGFNYGYTF
TRBV30	TRBJ2-7	TRBD1	CAWGTGIPYEQYF
TRBV9	TRBJ2-3	NA	CASSVAGTAADTQYF
TRBV12-5	TRBJ1-5	NA	CASGLVLGARGSQPQHF
TRBV5-6	TRBJ1-1	NA	CASSPLDTVEAFF
TRBV7-3	TRBJ1-1	NA	CASSLKPPSEGSTEAFF
TRBV24-1	TRBJ2-3	NA	CATSDPGSYTDTQYF
TRBV10-1	TRBJ2-7	TRBD2	CASSDSGLEDEQYF
TRBV5-4	TRBJ1-1	NA	CASRSLGRGQNTEAFF
TRBV5-8	TRBJ1-1	NA	CASSLARAGTEAFF
TRBV5-1	TRBJ2-2	NA	CASSTLITGELFF
TRBV2	TRBJ2-7	TRBD1	CASSVQGIHEQYF
TRBV18	TRBJ2-5	NA	CASSPPSDPTQYF
TRBV6-5	TRBJ1-1	TRBD1	CASGGAGGNTEAFF
TRBV7-2	TRBJ2-2	NA	CASSLWAGNTGELFF
TRBV6-5	TRBJ2-7	NA	CASRDSTVLYEQYF
TRBV5-1	TRBJ1-2	NA	CASSLARLSNYGYTF
TRBV19	TRBJ2-3	NA	CASRMGSPPDTQYF
TRBV11-2	TRBJ2-5	NA	CASRVTRVMDGETQYF
TRBV7-9	TRBJ2-1	NA	CASSSRQARGQFF
TRBV6-1	TRBJ2-6	TRBD1	CASSAGQGLFSGANVLTF
TRBV5-1	TRBJ1-5	NA	CASSPQLGRSNQYSNQPQHF
TRBV9	TRBJ2-1	TRBD2	CASGPSGRTYNEQFF
TRBV5-1	TRBJ2-2	NA	CASSLRNTGELFF
TRBV4-1	TRBJ1-1	NA	CASSGGQENTEAFF
TRBV28	TRBJ1-6	TRBD1	CASKLGDRVNSPLHF
TRBV24-1	TRBJ2-2	NA	CATSDWQGELFF
TRBV3-1/TRBV3-2	TRBJ1-2	NA	CASSQDGSNTDYGYTF
TRBV27	TRBJ1-3	NA	CASSLGLPSQGNTIYF
TRBV18	TRBJ1-2	NA	CASSPPGRNNYGYTF
TRBV9	TRBJ1-2	TRBD1	CASSGAGGGYTF
TRBV6-6	TRBJ2-3	TRBD2	CATGSGSRAGTQYF
TRBV18	TRBJ2-7	NA	CASSPWGDEQYF
TRBV5-1	TRBJ2-7	NA	CASSLASSYEQYF
TRBV4-2	TRBJ1-4	NA	CASSQAVIVPAEKLFF
TRBV19	TRBJ2-1	TRBD2	CASSRPGTSVINEQFF
TRBV6-1	TRBJ1-5	NA	CASSEGPLSNQPQHF
TRBV19	TRBJ1-1	NA	CASRLSGVPLNTEAFF
TRBV5-1	TRBJ1-4	NA	CASSLGTLGEKLFF
TRBV21-1	TRBJ2-1	NA	CASSKETENEQFF
TRBV5-1	TRBJ1-2	NA	CASSLAKGADGYTF
TRBV5-1	TRBJ2-7	TRBD1	CASSLAHRGPSLMYEQYF
TRBV24-1	TRBJ2-1	NA	CATSDGTASSYNEQFF
TRBV29-1	TRBJ2-3	NA	CSVGVSWYTDTQYF
TRBV5-1	TRBJ2-3	NA	CASFDSYTDTQYF
TRBV27	TRBJ1-5	NA	CASSLWSPRGQPQHF
TRBV7-2	TRBJ1-4	NA	CASSLGPPEKLFF
TRBV2	TRBJ2-2	NA	CASRLGTGIIFTGELFF
TRBV27	TRBJ1-2	NA	CASSFRGLNGYTF
TRBV5-1	TRBJ2-3	NA	CASSRDSNQADTQYF
TRBV28	TRBJ1-5	NA	CASSLDNQPQHF